These 15 T cell receptor beta chains share one sample of origin, sequenced in a study of blood T cells in healthy people across ages. The authors ran a second PCR of about 7 to 11 cycles using a sample-barcoded 5' primer and a J-beta primer mix. MiXCR, run by TCRdb on the 5' RACE reads, gives a single entry per CDR3 protein. Among approximately 730,000 distinct CDR3 sequences listed, roughly 43% were seen once. Sequenced input: blood. The origin of the receptors is a woman aged 60-70 years in good health.

The chain carries TRBV24-1 and TRBJ2-6; 7 bases fit TRBD1. Trimming took 9 bases from V and 2 from J; bases not matched to a gene: 6. CDR3 length equals 15 residues. The V gene's germline CDR1 is KGHDR and CDR2 SFDVKD. CDR3 sequence: CATRQGSAGANVLTF. The CDR3 DNA sequence: TGTGCCACCCGACAGGGCAGCGCTGGGGCCAACGTCCTGACTTTC.

This clonotype was seen a handful of times. The V call is TRBV24-1, the J call TRBJ2-1; 9 positions match TRBD1. Losses at the gene ends were 4 bases for V and 14 bases for J; bases not matched to a gene: 11. Germline CDR1 is KGHDR and CDR2 is SFDVKD. The CDR3 consists of 14 residues. The CDR3 DNA reads as TGTGCCACCAGTGAACCAGGGACAGGGAGGGTAAAGTTCTTC. Translated: CATSEPGTGRVKFF.

This clonotype was found once. The rearrangement uses TRBV6-5 and TRBJ2-1, with TRBD2 matching over 10 bases. Judging by the DNA end, TRBJ2-7 fits better; the J call may be wrong. CDR3 length: 15 amino acids. CDR1 and CDR2 from the germline V gene are MNHEY and SVGAGI. The CDR3 sequence is CASSRTSGAHNEQYF. CDR3 nucleotide sequence: TGTGCCAGCAGTCGAACTAGCGGGGCCCACAATGAGCAGTACTTC.

This clonotype has more than one count but fewer than ten. The chain employs TRBV6-2 or TRBV6-3 and TRBJ2-1; 7 bases fit TRBD1. Germline V gene data show CDR1 as MNHEY and CDR2 as SVGEGT. The CDR3 contains 14 residues. After removal of 8 bases from V and 8 bases from J, the junction contained 12 bases not matched to a gene. Written as DNA, the CDR3 is TGTGCCAGCTCTGAGGGGGCGGAGGTAGATGAGCAGTTCTTC. Amino acid sequence: CASSEGAEVDEQFF.

The chain employs TRBV9 and TRBJ2-5; 9 bases map to TRBD1. Looked up from germline, CDR1 is SGDLS and CDR2 is YYNGEE. The CDR3 extends over 15 amino acids. With 5 bases clipped from V and 11 bases from J, the junction kept 16 bases outside the gene matches. The CDR3 spells CASSPTGGGWNEQYF. CDR3 nucleotide sequence: TGTGCCAGCAGTCCTACAGGGGGCGGTTGGAATGAGCAGTACTTC.

The chain is built from TRBV5-1 and TRBJ2-1; a weak D match, TRBD2 (6 bases). In germline, CDR1 is SGHRS, CDR2 YFSETQ. Trimming removed 5 bases from V and 7 bases from J, with 16 bases in between. The CDR3 is 14 residues long. The CDR3 reads CASRGGPLGNEQFF. The CDR3 DNA is TGCGCCAGCAGAGGAGGGCCGTTGGGGAATGAGCAGTTCTTC. Together with reference TRBV5-1 and TRBJ2-1, the CDR3 gives the full variable domain: KAGVTQTPRYLIKTRGQQVTLSCSPISGHRSVSWYQQTPGQGLQFLFEYFSETQRNKGNFPGRFSGRQFSNSRSEMNVSTLELGDSALYLCASRGGPLGNEQFFGPGTRLTVL.

This chain connects TRBV7-3 to TRBJ2-2; 7 nucleotides agree with TRBD1. The CDR3 has 14 residues. CDR1 is SGHTA and CDR2 is FQGTGA in the germline V gene. Trimming cost V 5 bases and J 6 bases; bases outside gene matches: 6. CDR3 amino acids: CASSIPGQSGELFF. The CDR3 DNA reads TGTGCCAGCAGCATTCCGGGACAGTCCGGGGAGCTGTTTTTT.

V gene TRBV20-1 combines with J gene TRBJ2-7; 9 positions agree with TRBD1. The V segment lost 4 bases and the J segment 3 bases; nucleotides outside the gene matches: 10. The germline gives CDR1 DFQATT, CDR2 SNEGSKA (reference sequence). The CDR3 loop spans 15 amino acids. This chain's CDR3 is CSATPTGGEFYEQYF. Written as DNA, the CDR3 is TGCAGTGCTACTCCCACAGGGGGCGAGTTCTACGAGCAGTACTTC.

The chain uses TRBV12-3 or TRBV12-4 and TRBJ1-4, with 7 positions matching TRBD1. Germline trimming cut 6 bases from V and 5 bases from J; bases unmatched to any gene: 6. The CDR3 loop spans 14 amino acids. This chain's CDR3 is CASRPGQLNEKLFF. The CDR3 coding sequence is TGTGCCAGCAGACCGGGACAGCTAAATGAAAAACTGTTTTTT.

This clonotype was recorded a few times. Compared with germline, one end of the junction differs, possibly owing to a read error. The rearrangement joins TRBV3-1 to TRBJ2-7, with a weak D call TRBD1 (5 bases). Germline V gene lookup returns CDR1 LGHDT and CDR2 YNNKEL (reference sequence). The CDR3 is 13 amino acids. For the CDR3, the DNA is TGTGCCAGCAGCGAAGACCAGGGCAGCGAGCAGTACTTC. As protein: CASSEDQGSEQYF.

This chain links TRBV6-5 with TRBJ2-1; 7 nucleotides agree with TRBD2. There are 15 residues in the CDR3. Trimming at V came to 1 base and at J to 6 bases, leaving 6 bases not matched to a gene. From germline, CDR1 is MNHEY and CDR2 SVGAGI. CDR3 loop: CASSYWRERRNEQFF. The CDR3 DNA follows: TGTGCCAGCAGTTACTGGCGGGAGCGTCGCAATGAGCAGTTCTTC.

This clonotype was picked up a small number of times. The chain employs TRBV7-2 and TRBJ1-2; 7 positions match TRBD1. This CDR3 is 17 amino acids long. Trimming cost V 5 bases and J 8 bases; bases outside gene matches: 20. The germline CDR1 and CDR2 sequences are SGHTA and FQGNSA. The CDR3 protein is CASSRETGRGRVSGYTF. The CDR3 DNA reads TGTGCCAGCAGCCGAGAGACAGGGCGCGGTAGGGTAAGCGGCTACACCTTC. The whole variable domain, filled in from reference TRBV7-2 and TRBJ1-2, reads GAGVSQSPSNKVTEKGKDVELRCDPISGHTALYWYRQSLGQGLEFLIYFQGNSAPDKSGLPSDRFSAERTGGSVSTLTIQRTQQEDSAVYLCASSRETGRGRVSGYTFGSGTRLTVV.

As regards this clonotype: This may stem from a read error, because a much larger clone lies one nucleotide away. The genes are TRBV28 and TRBJ2-1; D is uncertain. CDR3 size: 15 residues. Germline values: CDR1 MDHEN, CDR2 SYDVKM. As DNA, the CDR3 is TGTGCCAGCAGTCGGGCGAGCGACTCCTACGATGAGCAGTTCTTC. This gives the protein CASSRASDSYDEQFF.

The gene calls are TRBV6-1 and TRBJ2-7; the D gene is possibly TRBD1 (6 bases). V was shortened by 7 bases and J by 1 base, with 14 bases between the two germline ends. Germline lookup yields CDR1 MNHNS and CDR2 SASEGT. CDR3 size: 14 residues. This chain's CDR3 is CASTISGQSYEQYF. As DNA, the CDR3 is TGTGCCAGCACTATCTCCGGACAGTCCTACGAGCAGTACTTC.

In its sample, this clonotype was seen once. The gene calls are TRBV12-3 or TRBV12-4 and TRBJ1-6; TRBD1 might be the D (5 bases). V was pared by 3 bases and J by 6 bases, with 9 bases between. The CDR3 totals 14 residues. The CDR3 sequence: CASSFTGRNSPLHF. CDR3 in DNA: TGTGCCAGCAGTTTTACAGGACGTAATTCACCCCTCCACTTT.